The present T cell receptor (beta chain) was sequenced within a study of CXCR4 blockade with PD-1 therapy in pancreatic cancer. Overall study results and limits: Tumor clonality averaged roughly 0.15 versus 0.05 in healthy blood, not predicting survival. Sequencing covered TCRbeta chains only, not alpha chains. More frequent amino acid clones had more nucleotide rearrangements, suggesting convergent selection.

CDR1 SGHRS and CDR2 YFSETQ come from the germline V gene. The CDR3 totals 18 residues. The V and J ends lost 0 bases and 0 bases respectively, with 18 bases between them. This table comes from immunoSEQ multiplex PCR, and its TCRdb copy is limited to in-frame clones, with some not included. The sample includes some 4,500 clones, 50% to 70% seen only once; the top ten take 14%. No neoadjuvant therapy was given before resection to the patients supplying these archived tumor blocks. As regards this clone: Its target is unknown.

The TCR sequence derives from a human donor with pancreatic ductal adenocarcinoma. Sequencing was carried out using tumor tissue. The genes are TRBV5-1 and TRBJ1-2, with D possibly TRBD1 on 5 matching bases. The CDR3 bases are TGCGCCAGCAGCTTGGCAAGGGGAGCGGGGTTAGCTAACTATGGCTACACCTTC. It translates to CASSLARGAGLANYGYTF.